Each of the 30 T cell receptor beta chains below was sequenced from the same sample in a study of OX40 agonist ivuxolimab in advanced cancers. Preparation of the library involved the immunoSEQ multiplex PCR assay. TCRdb took over this immuneACCESS table, retaining in-frame rearrangements with V and J assigned. Such tables are incomplete; in checked studies, under half of the missing clones stem from an unresolved V gene, and the remainder is unexplained. In all, the sample holds 58,000 or so clones, and 80% to 90% of those were seen once. The top ten hold approximately 11% of the sample. This sample comprised CD4+ or CD8+ T cells sorted from blood, obtained in a trial of the OX40 agonist ivuxolimab. The receptors were sampled from an adult with an advanced solid tumor such as melanoma, head and neck, liver or kidney cancer.

This chain links TRBV5-5 with TRBJ2-1, with no clear D. Per germline, CDR1 SGHKS and CDR2 YYEKEE (reference sequence). Between the trimmed V and J ends, which lost 5 bases and 3 bases, there was a span of 6 bases. The CDR3 sequence is 12 residues long. The CDR3 spells CASSTVYNEQFF. CDR3 in DNA: TGTGCCAGCAGTACGGTCTACAATGAGCAGTTCTTC.

CDR3 sequence reads: CASSPAGTANSPLHF. In DNA form, the CDR3 reads TGTGCCAGCAGTCCCGCCGGGACAGCAAATTCACCCCTCCACTTT. The chain links TRBV28 to TRBJ1-6, with 7 positions matching TRBD1. Unmatched junction bases numbered 8, after V lost 5 bases and J lost 7 bases. In germline, CDR1 is MDHEN, CDR2 SYDVKM. This CDR3 has 15 amino acids.

The rearrangement uses TRBV7-8 and TRBJ1-6; D is possibly TRBD1 (5 bases). Deletions cut 2 bases from V and 10 bases from J, with 12 bases between. The CDR3 length is 14 residues. Germline V lookup: CDR1 SGHVS, CDR2 FQNEAQ. In DNA form, the CDR3 reads TGTGCCAGCAGCTTATCGGCAGGGCAATCACCCCTCCACTTT. Its protein product is CASSLSAGQSPLHF.

The chain employs TRBV19 and TRBJ1-1; 8 bases line up with TRBD1. In germline, CDR1 is LNHDA, CDR2 SQIVND (reference sequence). The CDR3 consists of 17 residues. After removal of 5 bases from V and 0 bases from J, the junction contained 11 bases not matched to a gene. For the CDR3, the DNA is TGTGCCAGTAGTCAGACCAGGACAGGGATGATGAACACTGAAGCTTTCTTT. Translated: CASSQTRTGMMNTEAFF. The entire variable domain, with the rest obtained from reference TRBV19 and TRBJ1-1, is as follows: DGGITQSPKYLFRKEGQNVTLSCEQNLNHDAMYWYRQDPGQGLRLIYYSQIVNDFQKGDIAEGYSVSREKKESFPLTVTSAQKNPTAFYLCASSQTRTGMMNTEAFFGQGTRLTVV.

The V gene is TRBV6-1, the J gene TRBJ2-5; 15 bases agree with TRBD2. This CDR3 has 16 amino acids. V trimming: 2 bases; J trimming: 4 bases; junction bases outside the gene matches: 2. Per germline, CDR1 MNHNS and CDR2 SASEGT. Here the CDR3 reads CASSESGLAGGETQYF. As DNA, the CDR3 is TGTGCCAGCAGTGAATCGGGACTAGCGGGGGGAGAGACCCAGTACTTC.

The J gene is TRBJ2-2, the V gene TRBV1; TRBD2, the table's D call, was not compared with the DNA. TRBV1 is a documented pseudogene. The CDR3 sequence is 16 residues long. The CDR3 DNA follows: TGCACCAGCAGCCCCTTGCGGGGTCATGTGTCCGGGGAGCTGTTTTTT. Encoded protein: CTSSPLRGHVSGELFF.

The gene calls are TRBV2 and TRBJ2-4, with TRBD2 matching 10 bases. The length of the CDR3 is 17 residues. V lost 7 bases, J lost 5 bases, and 14 bases stayed unmatched. CDR1 SNHLY and CDR2 FYNNEI come from the germline V gene. The DNA for the CDR3 is TGTGCCAGCAACCTCCAGGGACTAGCGAGTAGCCAAAACATTCAGTACTTC. The encoded protein is CASNLQGLASSQNIQYF.

CDR3 sequence (DNA): TGTGCCTGGAGTGGGGCAGGTGCAGAGCAGTACTTC. The encoded protein is CAWSGAGAEQYF. V usage is TRBV30 and J usage is TRBJ2-7; D not certain. V lost 1 base to trimming and J lost 7 bases, with 11 bases between them. CDR1 and CDR2 from the germline V gene are GTSNPN and SVGIG (reference sequence). This CDR3 spans 12 amino acids.

V gene TRBV7-2 combines with J gene TRBJ2-1; D might be TRBD2 (6 bases). The CDR3 has 15 residues. The V and J ends lost 6 bases and 6 bases respectively, with 18 bases between them. In germline, CDR1 is SGHTA, CDR2 FQGNSA. CDR3 nucleotide sequence: TGTGCCAGCAGTCCCCCAGTCGGCGGGGCCAATGAGCAGTTCTTC. Its protein is CASSPPVGGANEQFF.

This clone was recorded once. The chain has TRBV19 and TRBJ1-6; 9 nucleotides agree with TRBD1. The V gene end was trimmed by 6 bases and the J gene end by 8 bases; junction bases not matched to a gene: 11. The CDR3 contains 16 residues. Germline CDR1 and CDR2: LNHDA and SQIVND (reference sequence). The CDR3 protein is CASRFSPTGGYSPLHF. The DNA for the CDR3 is TGTGCCAGTAGATTCTCCCCGACAGGGGGTTATTCACCCCTCCACTTT. Full variable domain (remainder filled in from reference TRBV19 and TRBJ1-6): DGGITQSPKYLFRKEGQNVTLSCEQNLNHDAMYWYRQDPGQGLRLIYYSQIVNDFQKGDIAEGYSVSREKKESFPLTVTSAQKNPTAFYLCASRFSPTGGYSPLHFGNGTRLTVT.

The chain has TRBV28 and TRBJ2-7; a possible D gene is TRBD2 (7 bases). V was cut by 8 bases and J by 2 bases, with 22 bases left in between. The CDR3 contains 16 residues. CDR1 and CDR2 (germline): MDHEN, SYDVKM. CDR3 DNA: TGTGCCAGCCTATCCAGGGGAAAAGCGGGAACCTACGAGCAGTACTTC. Its protein product is CASLSRGKAGTYEQYF.

Details on this clone: An end of the junction differs from the germline gene, which may be a read error. CDR3 sequence: CARSGDQYF. The DNA for the CDR3 is TGTGCCAGGAGTGGGGACCAGTACTTC. V gene TRBV25-1 combines with J gene TRBJ2-5; D gene ambiguous. The germline V gene has CDR1 MGHDK and CDR2 SYGVNS. This CDR3 is 9 amino acids long.

In nucleotides, the CDR3 is TGTGCCAGCAGACCTGGGGGGAACTACGAGCAGTACTTC. As protein: CASRPGGNYEQYF. This chain links TRBV28 with TRBJ2-7; a possible D gene is TRBD2 (6 bases). Germline CDR1 reads MDHEN; CDR2 reads SYDVKM. The CDR3 extends over 13 amino acids. V lost 6 bases and J lost 3, with 12 bases in between.

This clone was picked up one time. CDR3 residues: CASSLDSGSRETQYF. In DNA, the CDR3 is TGCGCCAGCAGCTTGGATAGCGGGAGTAGAGAGACCCAGTACTTC. The chain joins TRBV5-1 to TRBJ2-5, with 9 nucleotides matching TRBD2. The V segment lost 0 bases and the J segment 4 bases; nucleotides outside the gene matches: 4. Germline V gene data show CDR1 as SGHRS and CDR2 as YFSETQ. This CDR3 region has 15 residues. Supplemented by reference TRBV5-1 and TRBJ2-5, the full variable domain reads KAGVTQTPRYLIKTRGQQVTLSCSPISGHRSVSWYQQTPGQGLQFLFEYFSETQRNKGNFPGRFSGRQFSNSRSEMNVSTLELGDSALYLCASSLDSGSRETQYFGPGTRLLVL.

The V gene is TRBV5-1, the J gene TRBJ2-7, with D unresolved. The length of the CDR3 is 14 residues. Germline V gives CDR1 SGHRS, CDR2 YFSETQ. Trimming removed 0 bases at V and 4 bases at J, with 11 bases between. This chain's CDR3 is CASSLDSGDYEQYF. In DNA, the CDR3 is TGCGCCAGCAGCTTGGACAGTGGGGATTACGAGCAGTACTTC.

The chain combines TRBV28 with TRBJ2-1; the match to TRBD1 covers 8 bases. The J segment lost 9 bases and the V segment lost 5 bases, leaving 6 bases of the junction unmatched. This CDR3 comprises 13 residues. Per germline, CDR1 MDHEN and CDR2 SYDVKM. The CDR3 loop reads CASSTPTGVEQFF. For the CDR3, the DNA is TGTGCCAGCAGTACCCCGACAGGGGTTGAGCAGTTCTTC.

V and J are TRBV9 and TRBJ2-2; D remains ambiguous. The length of the CDR3 is 15 residues. V dropped 0 bases and J dropped 1 base, with 7 bases sitting between them. Germline V CDR1 and CDR2: SGDLS, YYNGEE. CDR3 amino acids: CASSVVAGNTGELFF. CDR3 DNA sequence: TGTGCCAGCAGCGTAGTCGCAGGGAACACCGGGGAGCTGTTTTTT.

This chain joins TRBV28 and TRBJ2-7, with no clear D. There are 14 residues in the CDR3. The V end lost 6 bases, the J end lost 3 bases, and 15 bases lay between the germline ends. Germline CDR1 and CDR2: MDHEN and SYDVKM. CDR3 loop: CASSIVGQIYEQYF. CDR3 sequence (DNA): TGTGCCAGCAGCATTGTTGGGCAGATCTACGAGCAGTACTTC.

J is TRBJ2-3 and V is TRBV6-1, with 7 bases identical to TRBD1. This CDR3 is built from 16 residues. J was trimmed by 4 bases and V by 4 bases; bases with no gene match: 11. CDR1 and CDR2 (germline): MNHNS, SASEGT. CDR3 DNA: TGTGCCAGCAGTGGCGACAGGGTACAACCCCCAGATACGCAGTATTTT. Amino acid sequence: CASSGDRVQPPDTQYF.

The V gene is TRBV7-2, the J gene TRBJ2-3; possible D gene TRBD2, 6 bases. Trimming stripped 8 bases from V and 1 base from J, with 13 bases between. There are 14 residues in the CDR3. Germline-derived CDR1 and CDR2 are SGHTA and FQGNSA. CDR3: CASLRGIGTDTQYF. The DNA of the CDR3 is TGTGCCAGCTTGCGGGGTATCGGCACAGATACGCAGTATTTT.

V usage is TRBV7-2 and J usage is TRBJ1-6, with D unresolved. Trimming stripped 2 bases from V and 8 bases from J, with 19 bases between. The CDR3 length is 17 residues. Germline loops: CDR1 SGHTA, CDR2 FQGNSA. The CDR3 DNA sequence: TGTGCCAGCAGCTTATTAGGTGGGGATTTTTTGGATTCACCCCTCCACTTT. Translation gives CASSLLGGDFLDSPLHF.

This clone was counted once. This rearrangement joins TRBV29-1 to TRBJ1-2; D unresolved. Trimming removed 6 bases at V and 6 bases at J, with 8 bases between. The CDR3 covers 10 residues. Germline CDR1 reads SQVTM; CDR2 reads ANQGSEA. DNA for the CDR3: TGCAGCGTAAACGAGGATGGCTACACCTTC. Translated: CSVNEDGYTF.

This clone was seen only once. This chain uses TRBV27 with TRBJ1-1; the D is unclear. Germline CDR1 is MNHEY and CDR2 is SMNVEV (reference sequence). V lost 6 bases and J lost 4, with 21 bases in between. The CDR3 has 16 amino acids. The CDR3 coding sequence is TGTGCCAGCAGAAAGCTATTCTCGGCCGGAGGCACTGAAGCTTTCTTT. Translated, it gives CASRKLFSAGGTEAFF.

The chain joins TRBV4-2 to TRBJ2-3; no definite D call. Germline assignment: CDR1 LGHNA and CDR2 YNFKEQ. V was pared by 0 bases and J by 0 bases, with 10 bases between. The CDR3 sequence is 16 residues long. The CDR3 region is CASSQDITVSTDTQYF. CDR3 nucleotide sequence: TGTGCCAGCAGCCAAGATATAACAGTTAGCACAGATACGCAGTATTTT.

This clone has just one count. This chain links TRBV6-5 with TRBJ1-2, with 7 bases aligning to TRBD1. In germline, CDR1 is MNHEY, CDR2 SVGAGI. V lost 2 bases and J lost 6; bases outside the gene matches: 6. The CDR3 extends over 14 amino acids. This chain's CDR3 is CASSYTNTGDGYTF. The CDR3 nucleotides read TGTGCCAGCAGTTACACCAATACAGGGGATGGCTACACCTTC.

The chain recombines TRBV27 with TRBJ2-2; 7 bases map to TRBD2. The CDR3 sequence is 16 residues long. The junction had 7 bases not matched to a gene; V was cut back by 5 bases and J by 1 base. Germline loops: CDR1 MNHEY, CDR2 SMNVEV (reference sequence). The CDR3 nucleotides read TGTGCCAGCAGTCGCGTGGGGGGGTTGAACACCGGGGAGCTGTTTTTT. Its protein product is CASSRVGGLNTGELFF.

This clone was found once. Different DNA sequences within this sample yield the same CDR3. The V call is TRBV18, the J call TRBJ2-5; D uncertain. This CDR3 region has 12 residues. Deletions cut 2 bases from V and 2 bases from J, with 3 bases between. CDR1 is KGHSH, CDR2 LQKENI, per germline. CDR3 coding DNA: TGTGCCAGCTCACCAGGTCAAGAGACCCAGTACTTC. It yields the protein CASSPGQETQYF.

The chain couples TRBV5-4 to TRBJ2-3, with a tentative D call TRBD1 (6 bases). The CDR3 covers 14 residues. V lost 5 bases and J 2 bases, leaving 12 bases between the germline ends. The germline V gene encodes CDR1 SGHNT and CDR2 YYREEE (reference sequence). CDR3: CASSSDRFTDTQYF. The DNA for the CDR3 is TGTGCCAGCAGTTCCGACAGGTTCACAGATACGCAGTATTTT.

The rearrangement uses TRBV2 and TRBJ2-3, with D maybe TRBD1 (5 bases). The CDR3 sequence is 14 residues long. V was pared by 6 bases and J by 3 bases, with 13 bases between. Looked up from germline, CDR1 is SNHLY and CDR2 is FYNNEI. This CDR3 reads CASRAGHGTDTQYF. CDR3 DNA sequence: TGTGCCAGCAGGGCAGGGCATGGGACAGATACGCAGTATTTT.

The chain couples TRBV2 to TRBJ2-3; 8 positions agree with TRBD2. This CDR3 comprises 14 residues. CDR1 and CDR2 from the germline V gene are SNHLY and FYNNEI. V lost 6 bases to trimming and J lost 2 bases; unmatched junction nucleotides: 4. CDR3 coding DNA: TGTGCCAGCAGAGATGGACTAGCCACAGATACGCAGTATTTT. It specifies CASRDGLATDTQYF.